Reported below is one TCR beta chain. Which cohort a participant joined came from the clinical history participants gave. A COVID-19 case was met by exposed participants within 2 weeks before study entry. The data derive from a study of blood T cell repertoires in COVID-19. Study background: Specimens from acute and convalescent COVID-19 originated in the United States, Italy and Spain.

The germline CDR1 and CDR2 sequences are SEHNR and FQNEAQ (reference sequence). V lost 3 bases and J lost 6; bases outside the gene matches: 8. This CDR3 has 16 residues. TCRdb's table, derived via immunoSEQ multiplex PCR, lists solely in-frame clones and lacks some. The sample has some 300,000 clones; approximately 91% are singletons. The sequence was obtained from a woman aged 25 to 45 who had been exposed to COVID-19. The chain uses TRBV7-9 and TRBJ2-2; 9 bases agree with TRBD1. The specimen sequenced was PBMCs or T cells enriched from blood (not recorded which). Here the CDR3 DNA reads TGTGCCAGCAGCTTGACTGGGACAGGGATCGCCGGGGAGCTGTTTTTT. Protein product: CASSLTGTGIAGELFF.